This TCR beta chain originates from a study of glioma-infiltrating T cells after dendritic cell vaccination. Assay used: immunoSEQ multiplex PCR; TCRdb lists only in-frame clones, some missing. The sample contains approximately 50,000 clones, around nine tenths of which appear only once. As to time point: after dendritic cell vaccination, including at tumor progression/relapse. The input for sequencing was blood, taken after dendritic cell vaccination. This TCR was recovered from a human donor with glioblastoma.

The CDR3 coding sequence is TGTGCCAGCAGGAGAGACACCGGGGAGCTGTTTTTT. Protein product: CASRRDTGELFF. The chain links TRBV25-1 to TRBJ2-2; D gene uncertain. Trimming removed 6 bases at V and 3 bases at J, with 5 bases between. This CDR3 comprises 12 residues. The germline CDR1 and CDR2 sequences are MGHDK and SYGVNS.